This T cell receptor beta chain is from a study of early T cells in non-severe SARS-CoV-2 infection. In this sample, this clonotype turned up a few times. TCRdb processed the 5' RACE reads anew with MiXCR; each CDR3 protein has one entry. The table lists tens of thousands of distinct CDR3 sequences, roughly 4.2% of them singletons, with about 3% in the top ten. With 5 bases clipped from V and 1 base from J, the junction kept 5 bases outside the gene matches. The CDR3 extends over 15 amino acids. Germline V gene sequence: CDR1 SEHNR, CDR2 FQNEAQ (reference sequence). The rearrangement links TRBV7-9 to TRBJ2-7; TRBD2 agrees at 10 bases. The origin of this receptor is an adult who was a healthcare worker with PCR-confirmed SARS-CoV-2 infection or an uninfected control (not recorded which). Material: whole blood. CDR3 in DNA: TGTGCCAGCAGCCCGAGGACTAGCGGATCCTACGAGCAGTACTTC. It encodes CASSPRTSGSYEQYF.